The T cell receptor beta chain under discussion was sequenced for a study of blood T cell repertoires in COVID-19. For the study at large: T cells, B-cell-depleted T cells, or PBMCs supplied cDNA or gDNA.

Using immunoSEQ multiplex PCR, the repertoire was profiled, and TCRdb retains in-frame clones only, with some absent. The data hold about 310,000 clones, with 89% observed a single time. The CDR3 is made up of 15 amino acids. CDR1 SGHVS and CDR2 FNYEAQ come from the germline V gene. The V and J ends lost 1 base and 5 bases respectively, with 12 bases between them. Living in under 30 US areas, the participants were between roughly 18 and 90 years of age. Clinical history reported by participants formed the basis on which cohorts were assigned. Among Cohort 3 donors, those recovered had two negative PCRs, clearance, or symptom resolution.

The sequence came from a woman aged 40-49 years who had recovered from COVID-19. The source material was PBMCs or T cells enriched from blood (not recorded which). The chain has TRBV7-6 and TRBJ2-1, with D tentatively TRBD2 (6 bases). CDR3 region: CASSLGSGSDNEQFF. The CDR3 coding sequence is TGTGCCAGCAGCTTAGGGTCCGGGAGTGACAATGAGCAGTTCTTC. Full variable domain (outside the CDR3, taken from reference TRBV7-6 and TRBJ2-1): GAGVSQSPRYKVTKRGQDVALRCDPISGHVSLYWYRQALGQGPEFLTYFNYEAQQDKSGLPNDRFSAERPEGSISTLTIQRTEQRDSAMYRCASSLGSGSDNEQFFGPGTRLTVL.